This paragraph covers one T cell receptor beta chain sequence. In the original workflow: Amplification of reference gene primers was used by the study to estimate nucleated cell counts. The protocol was immunoSEQ multiplex PCR, while the TCRdb copy is restricted to in-frame clones and leaves out a portion. The V and J calls and clone size come from that table; D and trimming were worked out from the DNA. The sample includes approximately 260,000 clones, over 75% seen only once; the top ten take about 9.4%. This CDR3 has 17 amino acids. CDR1 is SGHDT and CDR2 is YYEEEE in the germline V gene. Trimming removed 2 bases from V and 10 bases from J; junction bases left unmatched: 13. This specimen belongs to a study of blood T cell repertoires in COVID-19.

Sequences were obtained from peripheral blood. This TCR was sampled from a woman aged 70-85 years with COVID-19, enrolled during active disease. This chain connects TRBV5-6 to TRBJ2-1; 12 positions agree with TRBD2. DNA for the CDR3: TGTGCCAGCAGCTTCTCCGGGACTAGCGGGTACGTTCGCGAGCAGTTCTTC. It translates to CASSFSGTSGYVREQFF.